This is a list of T cell receptor beta chains from one sample in a study of long-term antiretroviral therapy in people with HIV. TCRdb keeps only in-frame clones here, not all; method: immunoSEQ multiplex PCR. This table has 20,000 to 25,000 clones, 82% appearing once. The sample consisted of unsorted PBMCs, taken at the start of antiretroviral therapy. The receptors come from a man aged 50 to 59 with HIV. The CDR3 runs from the conserved cysteine through the conserved F or W. D genes are given only for firm matches. Some rows mark clone size as missing; the rest say once, few, many or name a class of expanded clone.

clone_size	d_call	v_call	j_call	cdr3_nt	cdr3_aa
-	TRBD2	TRBV5-1	TRBJ2-7	TGCGCCAGCAGCTTGTATCCATCTTTAGCGGGGTCCTACGAGCAGTACTTC	CASSLYPSLAGSYEQYF
once	TRBD2	TRBV13	TRBJ2-3	TGTGCCAGCAGCTTAAGTCTAGCGGGCACAGATACGCAGTATTTT	CASSLSLAGTDTQYF
once	TRBD1	TRBV5-1	TRBJ1-1	TGCGCCAGCAGCTCCTGGACAGGGGAGGAGAACACTGAAGCTTTCTTT	CASSSWTGEENTEAFF
-	TRBD1	TRBV11-2	TRBJ1-1	TGTGCCAGCAGCCCAGGACAGGTCTATAACACTGAAGCTTTCTTT	CASSPGQVYNTEAFF
-	-	TRBV13	TRBJ1-2	TGTGCCAGCAGCTTAGGATTGCGGCAGCTAATTAACTATGGCTACACCTTC	CASSLGLRQLINYGYTF
-	-	TRBV4-3	TRBJ1-1	TGCGCCAGCAGCCAAGAAGTTGGGACGGCCGTCGAAGCTTTCTTT	CASSQEVGTAVEAFF
-	-	TRBV2	TRBJ2-7	TGTGCCAGCAGGAGGGACCAGTCCTACGAGCAGTACTTC	CASRRDQSYEQYF
-	-	TRBV11-3	TRBJ2-5	TGTGCCAGCAGCTTGAACTCCGGAGAGACCCAGTACTTC	CASSLNSGETQYF
-	-	TRBV7-9	TRBJ1-1	TGTGCCAGCAGCTTAGCAGGGATCGGGGAAGCTTTCTTT	CASSLAGIGEAFF
-	-	TRBV10-3	TRBJ2-7	TGTGCCATCGGCCCACAGGAAGGTTACGAGCAGTACTTC	CAIGPQEGYEQYF
few	TRBD1	TRBV7-9	TRBJ1-2	TGTGCCAGCAGCTCAGCGGGACAGGGCCTGTCGCTCTATGGCTACACCTTC	CASSSAGQGLSLYGYTF